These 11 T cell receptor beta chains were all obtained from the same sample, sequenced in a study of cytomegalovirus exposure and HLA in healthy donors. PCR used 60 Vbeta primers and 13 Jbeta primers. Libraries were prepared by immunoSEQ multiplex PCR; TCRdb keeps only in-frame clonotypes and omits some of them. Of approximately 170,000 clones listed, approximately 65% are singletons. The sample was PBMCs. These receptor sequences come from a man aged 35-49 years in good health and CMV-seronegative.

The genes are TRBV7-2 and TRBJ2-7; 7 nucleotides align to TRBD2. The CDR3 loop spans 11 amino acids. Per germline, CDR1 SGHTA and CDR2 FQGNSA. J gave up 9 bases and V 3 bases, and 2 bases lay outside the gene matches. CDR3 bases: TGTGCCAGCAGCTTTACTAGCGTGCAGTACTTC. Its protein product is CASSFTSVQYF.

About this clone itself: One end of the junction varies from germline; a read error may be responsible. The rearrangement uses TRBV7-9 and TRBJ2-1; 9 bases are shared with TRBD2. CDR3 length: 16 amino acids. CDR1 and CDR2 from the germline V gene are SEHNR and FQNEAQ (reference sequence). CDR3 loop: CSSSLAEAGGFDEQFF. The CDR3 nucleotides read TGTTCCAGCAGCTTAGCGGAGGCGGGAGGGTTCGATGAGCAGTTCTTC. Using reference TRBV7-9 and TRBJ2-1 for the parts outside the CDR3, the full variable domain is DTGVSQNPRHKITKRGQNVTFRCDPISEHNRLYWYRQTLGQGPEFLTYFQNEAQLEKSRLLSDRFSAERPKGSFSTLEIQRTEQGDSAMYLCSSSLAEAGGFDEQFFGPGTRLTVL.

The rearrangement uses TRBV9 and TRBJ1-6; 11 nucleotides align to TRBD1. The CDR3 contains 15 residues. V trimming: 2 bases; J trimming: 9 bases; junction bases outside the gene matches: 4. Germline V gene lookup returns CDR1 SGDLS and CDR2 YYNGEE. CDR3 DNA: TGTGCCAGCAGCGTGGAGGGGACAGGGGGTTCACCCCTCCACTTT. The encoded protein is CASSVEGTGGSPLHF.

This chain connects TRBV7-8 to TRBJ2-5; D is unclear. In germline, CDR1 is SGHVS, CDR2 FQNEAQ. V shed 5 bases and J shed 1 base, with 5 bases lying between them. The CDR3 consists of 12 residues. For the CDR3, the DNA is TGTGCCAGCAGCCTTTTCCAAGAGACCCAGTACTTC. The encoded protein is CASSLFQETQYF. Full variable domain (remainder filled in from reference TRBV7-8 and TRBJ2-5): GAGVSQSPRYKVAKRGQDVALRCDPISGHVSLFWYQQALGQGPEFLTYFQNEAQLDKSGLPSDRFFAERPEGSVSTLKIQRTQQEDSAVYLCASSLFQETQYFGPGTRLLVL.

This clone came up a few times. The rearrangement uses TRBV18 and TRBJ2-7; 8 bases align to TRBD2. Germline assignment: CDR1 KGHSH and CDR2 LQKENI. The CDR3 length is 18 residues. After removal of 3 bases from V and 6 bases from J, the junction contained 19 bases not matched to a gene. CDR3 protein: CASSPVLGLAALSAEQYF. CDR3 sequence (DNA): TGTGCCAGCTCACCGGTCTTAGGACTAGCTGCTCTCTCCGCCGAGCAGTACTTC.

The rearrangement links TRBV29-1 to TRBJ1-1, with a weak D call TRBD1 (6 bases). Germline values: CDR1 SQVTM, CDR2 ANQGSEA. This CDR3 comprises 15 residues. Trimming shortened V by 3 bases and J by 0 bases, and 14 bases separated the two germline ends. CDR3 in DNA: TGCAGCGTTGAGGGGGCAGGAAACATGAACACTGAAGCTTTCTTT. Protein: CSVEGAGNMNTEAFF.

The CDR3 loop reads CAITQPQGTEAFF. CDR3 DNA sequence: TGTGCCATCACGCAGCCCCAGGGGACTGAAGCTTTCTTT. This chain joins TRBV10-3 and TRBJ1-1; tentatively, D is TRBD1 (6 bases). V gave up 7 bases and J gave up 5 bases, with 14 bases separating them. In germline, CDR1 is ENHRY, CDR2 SYGVKD. The CDR3 totals 13 residues.

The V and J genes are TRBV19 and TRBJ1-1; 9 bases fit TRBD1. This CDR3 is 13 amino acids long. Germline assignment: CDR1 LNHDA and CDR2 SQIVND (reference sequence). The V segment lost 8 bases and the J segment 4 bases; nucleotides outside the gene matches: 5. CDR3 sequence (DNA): TGTGCCAGTTTCCGGGACAGGGCCACTGAAGCTTTCTTT. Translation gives CASFRDRATEAFF. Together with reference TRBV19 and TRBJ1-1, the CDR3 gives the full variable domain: DGGITQSPKYLFRKEGQNVTLSCEQNLNHDAMYWYRQDPGQGLRLIYYSQIVNDFQKGDIAEGYSVSREKKESFPLTVTSAQKNPTAFYLCASFRDRATEAFFGQGTRLTVV.

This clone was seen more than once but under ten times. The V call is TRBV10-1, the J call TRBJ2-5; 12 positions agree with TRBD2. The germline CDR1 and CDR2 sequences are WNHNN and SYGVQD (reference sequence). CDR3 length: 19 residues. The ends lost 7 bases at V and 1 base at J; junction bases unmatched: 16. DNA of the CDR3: TGCGCCAGCAATAGACACGCTAGCGGGAGGGCCATAACCCAAGAGACCCAGTACTTC. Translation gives CASNRHASGRAITQETQYF.

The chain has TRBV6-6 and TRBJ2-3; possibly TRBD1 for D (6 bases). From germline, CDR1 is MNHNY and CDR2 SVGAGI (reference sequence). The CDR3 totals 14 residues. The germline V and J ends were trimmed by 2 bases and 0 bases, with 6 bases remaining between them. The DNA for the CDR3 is TGTGCCAGCAGTTACCAGGGGAGCACAGATACGCAGTATTTT. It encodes CASSYQGSTDTQYF.

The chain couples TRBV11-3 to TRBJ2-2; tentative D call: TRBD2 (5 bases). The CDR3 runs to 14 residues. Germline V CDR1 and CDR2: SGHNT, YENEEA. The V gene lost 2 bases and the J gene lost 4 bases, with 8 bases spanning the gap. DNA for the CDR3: TGTGCCAGCAGCTTACGCCGGGGCACCGGGGAGCTGTTTTTT. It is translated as CASSLRRGTGELFF.